This T cell receptor beta chain stems from a study of shared clonotypes between healthy human individuals. Generated by immunoSEQ multiplex PCR, the TCRdb table keeps only in-frame clones and is missing some. In the table there are millions of clones, 95% of which are singletons. Worth noting for this clone: The antigen is not known.

Study observations and caveats: Shared clonotypes across all four donors exceeded non-shared ones in generation probability. Naive subsets tended to show greater estimated richness than memory subsets.

This receptor was identified in a man between 18 and 29 years old in good health. Material: naive CD4+ T cells sorted from blood. As for subset: CD45RA+ positively selected.

The CDR3 region is CASSPQPSSGPNLSYNEQFF. The CDR3 nucleotides are TGCGCCAGCAGCCCCCAGCCGTCTAGCGGGCCTAACTTATCCTACAATGAGCAGTTCTTC. The chain uses TRBV5-1 and TRBJ2-1; 8 bases are a match to TRBD2. V dropped 4 bases and J dropped 1; count of bases not matched to a gene: 19. Germline V gene data show CDR1 as SGHRS and CDR2 as YFSETQ. There are 20 residues in the CDR3.